The 14 T cell receptor beta chains in this list originate from one sample, sequenced in a study of blood T cell repertoires in COVID-19. TCRdb's copy holds only in-frame clones and misses some; the assay was immunoSEQ multiplex PCR. The sample lists more than 55,000 clones; 88% were seen once. Sequencing was performed on peripheral blood. Receptors were obtained from a woman aged 65 to 85 with acute or convalescent COVID-19.

The chain employs TRBV5-1 and TRBJ1-1; 8 bases line up with TRBD1. This CDR3 is built from 12 residues. CDR1 and CDR2 from the germline V gene are SGHRS and YFSETQ. V shed 4 bases and J 10 bases; nucleotides not matched to a gene: 6. The CDR3 loop reads CASSPDREGAFF. The CDR3 DNA reads as TGCGCCAGCAGCCCGGACAGGGAAGGAGCTTTCTTT.

This chain connects TRBV9 to TRBJ2-7; TRBD1 might be the D (5 bases). This CDR3 comprises 14 residues. Trimming removed 0 bases from V and 2 bases from J, with 9 bases in between. Looked up from germline, CDR1 is SGDLS and CDR2 is YYNGEE. The CDR3 loop reads CASSVDGHAYEQYF. The CDR3 DNA is TGTGCCAGCAGCGTAGATGGACACGCCTACGAGCAGTACTTC.

This rearrangement joins TRBV5-1 to TRBJ1-5; 7 nucleotides line up with TRBD1. The CDR3 is 15 amino acids. Germline CDR1 and CDR2: SGHRS and YFSETQ. V lost 4 bases and J lost 3; bases outside the gene matches: 7. Written as DNA, the CDR3 is TGCGCCAGCAGCATCGACAGGGCTACCAATCAGCCCCAGCATTTT. Encoded protein: CASSIDRATNQPQHF.

The chain couples TRBV14 to TRBJ1-1; TRBD1 matches 7 bases. Losses at the gene ends were 6 bases for V and 9 bases for J; bases not matched to a gene: 7. This CDR3 is 12 amino acids long. From germline, CDR1 is SGHDN and CDR2 FVKESK. The CDR3 nucleotides are TGTGCCAGCAGGGCCTCACAGGGGAAAGCTTTCTTT. Amino acids: CASRASQGKAFF.

The chain links TRBV6-6 to TRBJ2-7; tentative D call: TRBD2 (6 bases). Trimming took off 6 bases at V and 3 bases at J, with 15 bases between the two ends. Germline lookup yields CDR1 MNHNY and CDR2 SVGAGI (reference sequence). The CDR3 is 14 amino acids. This CDR3 is CASSSPTSLYEQYF. In nucleotides, the CDR3 is TGTGCCAGCAGCTCCCCGACTAGTCTCTACGAGCAGTACTTC.

This rearrangement joins TRBV24-1 to TRBJ2-5, with 11 bases fitting TRBD2. The V gene's germline CDR1 is KGHDR and CDR2 SFDVKD. The CDR3 has 15 amino acids. The J segment lost 4 bases and the V segment lost 3 bases, leaving 3 bases of the junction unmatched. The chain's CDR3 is CATSDPTSGGETQYF. The CDR3 bases are TGTGCCACCAGTGATCCTACTAGCGGGGGAGAGACCCAGTACTTC.

V gene TRBV30 combines with J gene TRBJ1-2, with 7 bases matching TRBD1. V shed 0 bases, J shed 7 bases, and the junction held 5 bases outside the gene matches. Germline values: CDR1 GTSNPN, CDR2 SVGIG (reference sequence). The CDR3 consists of 13 residues. CDR3 loop: CAWSVTGRSGYTF. As DNA, the CDR3 is TGTGCCTGGAGTGTGACAGGGAGAAGTGGCTACACCTTC.

V and J are TRBV4-2 and TRBJ1-1; D is unresolved. The CDR3 totals 13 residues. Deletions cut 4 bases from V and 3 bases from J, with 9 bases between. Per germline, CDR1 LGHNA and CDR2 YNFKEQ. The CDR3 DNA reads TGTGCCAGCAGCCCCGGGTGGGACACTGAAGCTTTCTTT. Encoded protein: CASSPGWDTEAFF.

V gene TRBV4-3 combines with J gene TRBJ2-1; 9 bases fit TRBD2. V shed 0 bases and J 4 bases; nucleotides not matched to a gene: 7. Germline V gene lookup returns CDR1 LGHNA and CDR2 YSLEER. This CDR3 spans 17 amino acids. CDR3 region: CASSQDWSSGIYNEQFF. The CDR3 DNA sequence: TGCGCCAGCAGCCAAGATTGGTCTAGCGGGATATACAATGAGCAGTTCTTC.

The chain employs TRBV28 and TRBJ1-1; D gene uncertain. Between the trimmed V and J ends, which lost 6 bases and 6 bases, there was a span of 20 bases. Germline CDR1 is MDHEN and CDR2 is SYDVKM. The CDR3 runs to 15 residues. The CDR3 DNA sequence: TGTGCCAGCAGCCTAGAACAGAGAACACTAGCTGAAGCTTTCTTT. The encoded protein is CASSLEQRTLAEAFF.

This sequence joins TRBV6-5 and TRBJ1-2; TRBD1 matches at 8 bases. The CDR3 extends over 15 amino acids. Germline V CDR1 and CDR2: MNHEY, SVGAGI. After removal of 5 bases from V and 4 bases from J, the junction contained 9 bases not matched to a gene. CDR3: CASSSPRTGSYGYTF. The CDR3 DNA is TGTGCCAGCAGTAGCCCCCGGACAGGGAGCTATGGCTACACCTTC.

The chain uses TRBV29-1 and TRBJ1-2; perhaps TRBD1 as D (5 bases). Germline CDR1 reads SQVTM; CDR2 reads ANQGSEA. CDR3 length: 12 residues. Trimming removed 6 bases at V and 9 bases at J, with 17 bases between. CDR3 amino acids: CSVLTGIRSYTF. The CDR3 nucleotides read TGCAGCGTCCTAACAGGAATTAGGAGCTACACCTTC.

V gene TRBV6-2 or TRBV6-3 combines with J gene TRBJ2-7; D not certain. The CDR3 contains 12 residues. Germline loops: CDR1 MNHEY, CDR2 SVGEGT. V was cut by 6 bases and J by 0 bases, with 6 bases left in between. CDR3 coding DNA: TGTGCCAGCAGCCAGAGCTCCTACGAGCAGTACTTC. Its translation: CASSQSSYEQYF.

The gene calls are TRBV19 and TRBJ2-1; possible D gene TRBD2, 5 bases. The V end was cut by 4 bases, the J end by 5 bases, with 15 bases between. The CDR3 has 15 residues. Looked up from germline, CDR1 is LNHDA and CDR2 is SQIVND (reference sequence). As DNA, the CDR3 is TGTGCCAGTAGTACCGGGAAGAAGTCCCACAATGAGCAGTTCTTC. This codes for CASSTGKKSHNEQFF.